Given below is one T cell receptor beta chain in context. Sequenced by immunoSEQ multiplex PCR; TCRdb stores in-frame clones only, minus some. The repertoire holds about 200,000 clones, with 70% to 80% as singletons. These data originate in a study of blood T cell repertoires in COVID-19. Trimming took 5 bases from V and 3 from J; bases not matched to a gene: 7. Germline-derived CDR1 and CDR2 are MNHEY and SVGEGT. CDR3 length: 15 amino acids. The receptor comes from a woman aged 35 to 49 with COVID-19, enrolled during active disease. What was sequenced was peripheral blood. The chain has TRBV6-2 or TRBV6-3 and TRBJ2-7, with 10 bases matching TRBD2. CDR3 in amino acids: CASSQPGLAIYEQYF. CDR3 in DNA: TGTGCCAGCAGTCAACCGGGACTAGCGATCTACGAGCAGTACTTC.